Below are 27 T cell receptor beta chains sequenced from a single sample in a study of CD8+ T cells in alopecia areata. Sample treatment: oral pan-JAK inhibitor, 5-10 mg twice daily. Following extraction, RNA underwent reverse transcription to cDNA, which served as the sequencing template. TCRdb's table, derived via immunoSEQ multiplex PCR, lists solely in-frame clones and lacks some. Of 150,000 to 200,000 clones detected, less than 65% appear once; the ten largest clones hold 1%. This sample comprised CD4+ T cells sorted from blood, obtained at week 24, from a patient treated with tofacitinib. These TCRs come from a human donor with alopecia areata.

This chain joins TRBV4-1 and TRBJ1-6; D remains unclear. The CDR3 is made up of 8 amino acids. The ends were cut back, 9 bases at V and 10 bases at J, with 1 base in the middle. The germline V gene encodes CDR1 MGHRA and CDR2 YSYEKL. The CDR3 loop is CARSPLHF. The CDR3 region has the DNA TGCGCCAGATCACCCCTCCACTTT.

The V gene is TRBV7-9, the J gene TRBJ2-2, with 7 bases matching TRBD1. This CDR3 spans 18 amino acids. Germline-derived CDR1 and CDR2 are SEHNR and FQNEAQ (reference sequence). The junction had 23 bases not matched to a gene; V was cut back by 8 bases and J by 8 bases. The CDR3 is CASPLGPGTETPGGELFF. The CDR3 nucleotides are TGTGCCAGCCCCCTCGGACCCGGGACAGAGACTCCTGGGGGGGAGCTGTTTTTT. Full variable domain (missing parts from reference TRBV7-9 and TRBJ2-2): DTGVSQNPRHKITKRGQNVTFRCDPISEHNRLYWYRQTLGQGPEFLTYFQNEAQLEKSRLLSDRFSAERPKGSFSTLEIQRTEQGDSAMYLCASPLGPGTETPGGELFFGEGSRLTVL.

There are a few counts of this clone. This chain links TRBV11-2 with TRBJ1-6; D not resolved. Germline CDR1 SGHAT, CDR2 FQNNGV. V shed 0 bases and J shed 7 bases, with 13 bases lying between them. This CDR3 comprises 16 residues. The CDR3 loop reads CASSLESVGGNSPLHF. The CDR3 coding sequence is TGTGCCAGCAGCTTAGAAAGTGTCGGAGGCAATTCACCCCTCCACTTT.

The rearrangement links TRBV27 to TRBJ1-2; maybe TRBD1 (6 bases). V gave up 3 bases and J gave up 5 bases, with 13 bases separating them. CDR3 size: 14 residues. CDR1 is MNHEY and CDR2 is SMNVEV in the germline V gene (reference sequence). The CDR3 sequence is CASSFLPGQYGYTF. The CDR3 nucleotides read TGTGCCAGCAGTTTTCTCCCTGGACAGTATGGCTACACCTTC.

The J gene is TRBJ2-5, the V gene TRBV7-8; D is unresolved. The V gene's germline CDR1 is SGHVS and CDR2 FQNEAQ. V lost 7 bases, J lost 1 base, and 1 base lay in between. The CDR3 is 10 amino acids. CDR3 in amino acids: CASTQETQYF. CDR3 coding DNA: TGTGCCAGCACCCAAGAGACCCAGTACTTC.

The chain recombines TRBV30 with TRBJ1-5; D not certain. The CDR3 is made up of 13 amino acids. Germline V gene sequence: CDR1 GTSNPN, CDR2 SVGIG (reference sequence). The ends were cut back, 0 bases at V and 7 bases at J, with 10 bases in the middle. The CDR3 nucleotides are TGTGCCTGGAGTGTAGCGGCAGAACAGCCCCAGCATTTT. Amino acids: CAWSVAAEQPQHF. Full variable domain (missing parts from reference TRBV30 and TRBJ1-5): SQTIHQWPATLVQPVGSPLSLECTVEGTSNPNLYWYRQAAGRGLQLLFYSVGIGQISSEVPQNLSASRPQDRQFILSSKKLLLSDSGFYLCAWSVAAEQPQHFGDGTRLSIL.

The J gene is TRBJ2-3, the V gene TRBV10-3; TRBD2 agrees at 9 bases. The junction had 4 bases not matched to a gene; V was cut back by 4 bases and J by 2 bases. Germline assignment: CDR1 ENHRY and CDR2 SYGVKD. This CDR3 is 15 amino acids long. CDR3 sequence reads: CAISGLAGHTDTQYF. In DNA, the CDR3 is TGTGCCATCAGTGGCCTAGCGGGGCACACAGATACGCAGTATTTT.

The V and J genes are TRBV15 and TRBJ2-3; D is undetermined. Trimming cost V 3 bases and J 5 bases, with 9 bases left between them. The germline V gene has CDR1 LNHNV and CDR2 YYDKDF (reference sequence). CDR3 length equals 13 residues. As DNA, the CDR3 is TGTGCCACCAGCAGGAACAAGGGAGATACGCAGTATTTT. Translated: CATSRNKGDTQYF. Full variable domain (rest looked up from reference TRBV15 and TRBJ2-3): DAMVIQNPRYQVTQFGKPVTLSCSQTLNHNVMYWYQQKSSQAPKLLFHYYDKDFNNEADTPDNFQSRRPNTSFCFLDIRSPGLGDTAMYLCATSRNKGDTQYFGPGTRLTVL.

The chain recombines TRBV13 with TRBJ2-7; a possible D gene is TRBD1 (5 bases). Per the germline V gene, CDR1 is PRHDT and CDR2 is FYEKMQ (reference sequence). V lost 5 bases and J lost 5, with 16 bases in between. This CDR3 spans 14 amino acids. The DNA of the CDR3 is TGTGCCAGCAGCAAACAGGCCCGGTTAGACGAGCAGTACTTC. Translated, it gives CASSKQARLDEQYF.

This clone was seen just once. The V and J genes are TRBV9 and TRBJ1-1; TRBD1 is a possible D gene (5 bases). The V gene lost 1 base and the J gene lost 8 bases, with 12 bases spanning the gap. The length of the CDR3 is 13 residues. CDR1 is SGDLS, CDR2 YYNGEE, per germline. CDR3 sequence reads: CASSVTAGGEAFF. Written as DNA, the CDR3 is TGTGCCAGCAGCGTAACCGCGGGGGGAGAAGCTTTCTTT.

The chain joins TRBV29-1 to TRBJ2-1; 10 bases are a match to TRBD2. J was trimmed by 6 bases and V by 5 bases; bases with no gene match: 7. This CDR3 contains 14 residues. The germline CDR1 and CDR2 sequences are SQVTM and ANQGSEA. The CDR3 spells CSVILAGVVNEQFF. CDR3 nucleotide sequence: TGCAGCGTTATCCTAGCGGGGGTAGTCAATGAGCAGTTCTTC.

This chain joins TRBV10-3 and TRBJ2-5; 7 bases map to TRBD1. In germline, CDR1 is ENHRY, CDR2 SYGVKD. J was trimmed by 0 bases and V by 3 bases; bases with no gene match: 4. CDR3 length equals 15 residues. The CDR3 DNA reads as TGTGCCATCAGTGATCCAGGGGGAAACCAAGAGACCCAGTACTTC. The encoded protein is CAISDPGGNQETQYF.

The gene calls are TRBV15 and TRBJ2-3; D call uncertain. V lost 5 bases and J 1 base, leaving 10 bases between the germline ends. The CDR3 has 14 residues. Germline CDR1 and CDR2: LNHNV and YYDKDF (reference sequence). CDR3 nucleotides: TGTGCCACCAGCCAGGCGGAACGCACAGATACGCAGTATTTT. Translation gives CATSQAERTDTQYF.

This chain links TRBV5-1 with TRBJ1-1; the match to TRBD1 covers 7 bases. The length of the CDR3 is 16 residues. The trim removed 6 bases at V and 0 bases at J, leaving 11 bases unmatched. Per the germline V gene, CDR1 is SGHRS and CDR2 is YFSETQ. Here the CDR3 reads CASTPVDRNMNTEAFF. The CDR3 DNA sequence: TGCGCCAGCACTCCGGTGGACAGGAATATGAACACTGAAGCTTTCTTT.

The chain couples TRBV5-1 to TRBJ2-3; perhaps D is TRBD1 or TRBD2 (6 bases each). With 4 bases removed from V and 4 bases from J, the gap between germline ends came to 16 bases. CDR1 and CDR2 from the germline V gene are SGHRS and YFSETQ. The CDR3 sequence is 15 residues long. The CDR3 region is CASSLRGVGADTQYF. CDR3 bases: TGCGCCAGCAGCCTAAGGGGGGTAGGCGCAGATACGCAGTATTTT.

This chain links TRBV25-1 with TRBJ2-3, with TRBD2 matching over 7 bases. The V segment lost 6 bases and the J segment 1 base; nucleotides outside the gene matches: 7. This CDR3 comprises 15 residues. Germline V gene sequence: CDR1 MGHDK, CDR2 SYGVNS. The CDR3 DNA sequence: TGTGCCAGCAGCATTGGCGGGGGTCGCACAGATACGCAGTATTTT. Translation gives CASSIGGGRTDTQYF.

This chain joins TRBV5-6 and TRBJ2-7; TRBD2 agrees at 8 bases. V lost 1 base, J lost 7 bases, and 10 bases stayed unmatched. The CDR3 totals 15 residues. Germline CDR1 reads SGHDT; CDR2 reads YYEEEE. CDR3 sequence (DNA): TGTGCCAGCAGCTTGCTTGAGACTAGCGCCCGTGAGCAGTACTTC. This translates into CASSLLETSAREQYF.

The chain carries TRBV6-6 and TRBJ1-5; D remains ambiguous. CDR1 and CDR2 (germline): MNHNY, SVGAGI (reference sequence). This CDR3 has 13 amino acids. V was pared by 6 bases and J by 9 bases, with 15 bases between. This chain's CDR3 is CASRAVSWGPQHF. CDR3 DNA sequence: TGTGCCAGCAGAGCAGTCTCCTGGGGGCCCCAGCATTTT.

The V gene is TRBV10-3, the J gene TRBJ1-5; 9 nucleotides align to TRBD1. Per germline, CDR1 ENHRY and CDR2 SYGVKD. The CDR3 consists of 14 residues. The V and J ends lost 11 bases and 1 base, in that order; junction bases with no gene match: 6. DNA for the CDR3: TGTGCCGTCCGGACAGGGGAGAGCAATCAGCCCCAGCATTTT. It specifies CAVRTGESNQPQHF.

At least ten counts were recorded for this clone. V usage is TRBV14 and J usage is TRBJ2-1; possible D gene TRBD2, 6 bases. V lost 0 bases to trimming and J lost 4 bases, with 13 bases between them. Looked up from germline, CDR1 is SGHDN and CDR2 is FVKESK. This CDR3 is built from 16 residues. The CDR3 reads CASSQEILARYNEQFF. The DNA of the CDR3 is TGTGCCAGCAGCCAAGAAATCCTAGCGCGATACAATGAGCAGTTCTTC.

The chain links TRBV7-6 to TRBJ2-6, with a weak D call TRBD2 (6 bases). V shed 4 bases and J shed 1 base, with 11 bases lying between them. Germline V gives CDR1 SGHVS, CDR2 FNYEAQ. CDR3 length: 16 amino acids. CDR3 in amino acids: CASSSNAGSGANVLTF. The CDR3 DNA sequence: TGTGCCAGCAGCTCCAACGCGGGGTCTGGGGCCAACGTCCTGACTTTC.

This chain joins TRBV30 and TRBJ2-2; D tentatively reads TRBD1 or TRBD2 (5 bases each). Germline V gene lookup returns CDR1 GTSNPN and CDR2 SVGIG (reference sequence). The V and J ends lost 6 bases and 5 bases respectively, with 13 bases between them. The CDR3 is made up of 13 amino acids. CDR3 loop: CACGSGPTGELFF. CDR3 coding DNA: TGTGCCTGTGGATCGGGGCCGACCGGGGAGCTGTTTTTT.

The chain recombines TRBV30 with TRBJ2-3; weak D call: TRBD2 (6 bases). Deletions cut 0 bases from V and 10 bases from J, with 17 bases between. Germline V lookup: CDR1 GTSNPN, CDR2 SVGIG (reference sequence). CDR3 length: 14 residues. In nucleotides, the CDR3 is TGTGCCTGGAGTGTCCCAGGTGGGACGGGGGCGCAGTATTTT. This codes for CAWSVPGGTGAQYF.

J is TRBJ2-7 and V is TRBV7-2; D perhaps matches TRBD1 (6 bases). This CDR3 contains 14 residues. Germline CDR1 reads SGHTA; CDR2 reads FQGNSA. V gave up 6 bases and J gave up 0 bases, with 12 bases separating them. CDR3 sequence: CASRTDRSSYEQYF. In DNA, the CDR3 is TGTGCCAGCAGAACCGACAGGAGCTCCTACGAGCAGTACTTC.

This clone was seen a handful of times. The V and J genes are TRBV6-5 and TRBJ1-1; D ambiguous. The germline gives CDR1 MNHEY, CDR2 SVGAGI. Between the trimmed V and J ends, which lost 7 bases and 3 bases, there was a span of 9 bases. This CDR3 spans 12 amino acids. CDR3 amino acids: CASKDGHTEAFF. The DNA for the CDR3 is TGTGCCAGCAAGGACGGCCACACTGAAGCTTTCTTT.

The chain has TRBV29-1 and TRBJ1-2; no reliable D call. CDR1 is SQVTM, CDR2 ANQGSEA, per germline. CDR3 length: 10 amino acids. The V end was cut by 4 bases, the J end by 8 bases, with 8 bases between. The CDR3 region is CSVVSGGYTF. In nucleotides, the CDR3 is TGCAGCGTTGTTTCAGGAGGCTACACCTTC.

This clone was found a few times. This chain connects TRBV30 to TRBJ1-1; D remains unclear. Germline CDR1 GTSNPN, CDR2 SVGIG (reference sequence). This CDR3 is 15 amino acids long. The V and J ends lost 3 bases and 0 bases respectively, with 14 bases between them. The CDR3 here is CAWRLSGNMNTEAFF. CDR3 nucleotide sequence: TGTGCCTGGAGGCTAAGTGGAAACATGAACACTGAAGCTTTCTTT. Complete variable domain (other parts from reference TRBV30 and TRBJ1-1): SQTIHQWPATLVQPVGSPLSLECTVEGTSNPNLYWYRQAAGRGLQLLFYSVGIGQISSEVPQNLSASRPQDRQFILSSKKLLLSDSGFYLCAWRLSGNMNTEAFFGQGTRLTVV.